Below, 22 T cell receptor beta chains from the same sample are listed, as sequenced in a study of blood T cell repertoires in COVID-19. Generated by immunoSEQ multiplex PCR, the TCRdb table keeps only in-frame clones and is missing some. The table lists 70,000 or so clones, more than 75% of them singletons. The sequenced sample consisted of peripheral blood. The receptors were sampled from a young woman with acute or convalescent COVID-19.

This clone was counted only a few times. The chain couples TRBV4-3 to TRBJ2-3, with a possible D match to TRBD2 (5 bases). V was trimmed by 1 base and J by 0 bases, leaving 11 bases between them. The CDR3 totals 16 residues. Germline values: CDR1 LGHNA, CDR2 YSLEER. The CDR3 spells CASSQGSGGSTDTQYF. The CDR3 DNA sequence: TGCGCCAGCAGCCAAGGGTCGGGCGGGAGCACAGATACGCAGTATTTT.

The chain is built from TRBV24-1 and TRBJ2-1; TRBD1 aligns across 10 bases. Germline values: CDR1 KGHDR, CDR2 SFDVKD. Trimming cost V 3 bases and J 7 bases; bases outside gene matches: 8. CDR3 length: 16 residues. The CDR3 reads CATSDPPGTGDNEQFF. For the CDR3, the DNA is TGTGCCACCAGTGATCCACCCGGGACAGGGGATAATGAGCAGTTCTTC.

V usage is TRBV7-8 and J usage is TRBJ2-7; D is perhaps TRBD1 (5 bases). There are 13 residues in the CDR3. The V end lost 5 bases, the J end lost 5 bases, and 13 bases lay between the germline ends. CDR1 and CDR2 from the germline V gene are SGHVS and FQNEAQ. The DNA for the CDR3 is TGTGCCAGCAGCCGCCCAGGGCTGCACGAGCAGTACTTC. This codes for CASSRPGLHEQYF.

The chain has TRBV5-1 and TRBJ1-1; D gene ambiguous. V was clipped by 1 base and J by 2 bases, with 6 bases between them. Germline V gene data show CDR1 as SGHRS and CDR2 as YFSETQ. There are 13 residues in the CDR3. The CDR3, as DNA: TGCGCCAGCAGCTTGAACAAAAACACTGAAGCTTTCTTT. Its protein product is CASSLNKNTEAFF.

The rearrangement uses TRBV5-6 and TRBJ1-1, with D perhaps matching TRBD1 (5 bases). V lost 0 bases to trimming and J lost 2 bases, with 8 bases between them. The CDR3 runs 14 residues. Germline V lookup: CDR1 SGHDT, CDR2 YYEEEE. The CDR3 protein is CASSLAGFNTEAFF. CDR3 nucleotide sequence: TGTGCCAGCAGCTTGGCAGGGTTCAACACTGAAGCTTTCTTT.

J is TRBJ1-5 and V is TRBV19; maybe TRBD1 (5 bases). Per the germline V gene, CDR1 is LNHDA and CDR2 is SQIVND (reference sequence). The CDR3 covers 16 residues. Trimming cost V 2 bases and J 2 bases, with 13 bases left between them. The CDR3 protein is CASSIMGGGGNQPQHF. The CDR3 nucleotides read TGTGCCAGTAGTATAATGGGGGGTGGGGGCAATCAGCCCCAGCATTTT.

The chain employs TRBV27 and TRBJ1-2, with D possibly TRBD1 on 6 matching bases. CDR1 is MNHEY and CDR2 is SMNVEV in the germline V gene (reference sequence). Trimming took 3 bases from V and 7 from J, leaving 18 bases between them. This CDR3 spans 15 amino acids. Here the CDR3 reads CASSLDGGAFSGYTF. For the CDR3, the DNA is TGTGCCAGCAGTTTGGATGGGGGGGCCTTCTCTGGCTACACCTTC.

The chain carries TRBV7-9 and TRBJ2-3; no definite D call. CDR3 length: 14 residues. V lost 4 bases and J 4 bases, leaving 12 bases between the germline ends. The germline gives CDR1 SEHNR, CDR2 FQNEAQ (reference sequence). CDR3 coding DNA: TGTGCCAGCAGCTCAACCTTAGCCTCAGATACGCAGTATTTT. Translation gives CASSSTLASDTQYF.

V gene TRBV7-8 combines with J gene TRBJ2-1; 10 nucleotides match TRBD2. Trimming removed 3 bases from V and 7 bases from J; junction bases left unmatched: 9. The CDR3 runs 16 residues. CDR1 and CDR2 from the germline V gene are SGHVS and FQNEAQ. CDR3 amino acids: CASSFPAGGPGNEQFF. The CDR3 DNA sequence: TGTGCCAGCAGCTTTCCAGCGGGAGGGCCTGGAAATGAGCAGTTCTTC.

This clone was observed a single time. V is TRBV20-1 and J is TRBJ1-1; D unclear. Germline V gives CDR1 DFQATT, CDR2 SNEGSKA (reference sequence). The CDR3 is 11 residues long. Trimming pared 2 bases from V and 7 bases from J, leaving 8 bases between. The CDR3 DNA follows: TGCAGTGCTAGAACCGTACTTGAAGCTTTCTTT. The encoded protein is CSARTVLEAFF.

This clone was seen only a few times. A read error may produce the germline difference seen at one junction end. The chain uses TRBV4-3 and TRBJ2-2; perhaps TRBD1 as D (6 bases). The germline V gene encodes CDR1 LGHNA and CDR2 YSLEER. The CDR3 has 17 amino acids. CDR3 loop: CASSQESGDNVHRGAVF. CDR3 bases: TGCGCCAGCAGCCAAGAGTCAGGGGATAATGTGCACCGGGGAGCTGTTTTT.

The V and J genes are TRBV5-1 and TRBJ1-2; maybe TRBD1 (5 bases). Germline V lookup: CDR1 SGHRS, CDR2 YFSETQ. There are 13 residues in the CDR3. V was trimmed by 0 bases and J by 5 bases, leaving 8 bases between them. The CDR3 sequence is CASSLADSYGYTF. CDR3 nucleotide sequence: TGCGCCAGCAGCTTGGCCGACAGTTATGGCTACACCTTC.

This clone was counted a few times. The chain uses TRBV2 and TRBJ1-2; 7 bases match TRBD1. Trimming removed 6 bases from V and 5 bases from J; junction bases left unmatched: 6. Germline assignment: CDR1 SNHLY and CDR2 FYNNEI. The CDR3 sequence is 13 residues long. The CDR3 nucleotides read TGTGCCAGCAGGGACGGACAGGTTTATGGCTACACCTTC. Translation gives CASRDGQVYGYTF.

The chain joins TRBV13 to TRBJ2-7; D unresolved. Trimming took 0 bases from V and 2 from J, leaving 8 bases between them. CDR1 PRHDT and CDR2 FYEKMQ come from the germline V gene (reference sequence). The CDR3 consists of 14 residues. The CDR3 sequence is CASSLGIQPYEQYF. In DNA form, the CDR3 reads TGTGCCAGCAGCTTAGGGATACAACCCTACGAGCAGTACTTC.

The genes are TRBV19 and TRBJ2-1; TRBD2 agrees at 11 bases. Trimming at V came to 4 bases and at J to 5 bases, leaving 7 bases not matched to a gene. The germline V gene has CDR1 LNHDA and CDR2 SQIVND (reference sequence). This CDR3 has 16 amino acids. This chain's CDR3 is CASSRGGTSGHNEQFF. Written as DNA, the CDR3 is TGTGCCAGTAGTAGGGGGGGGACTAGCGGCCACAATGAGCAGTTCTTC.

V is TRBV10-2 and J is TRBJ2-3; TRBD2 agrees at 7 bases. V gave up 0 bases and J gave up 4 bases; unmatched junction bases: 4. Germline V gives CDR1 WSHSY, CDR2 SAAADI. The CDR3 has 15 residues. The CDR3 nucleotides read TGCGCCAGCAGTGAGTCGAAGGGGAGGGCAGATACGCAGTATTTT. Its translation: CASSESKGRADTQYF.

The CDR3 nucleotides read TGTGCCAGCAGTTACTCTTGGACTAGCGCGTACTACGAGCAGTACTTC. Translation gives CASSYSWTSAYYEQYF. The chain has TRBV6-5 and TRBJ2-7; 9 bases match TRBD2. This CDR3 spans 16 amino acids. Germline V gene sequence: CDR1 MNHEY, CDR2 SVGAGI. J was trimmed by 3 bases and V by 0 bases; bases with no gene match: 6.

This clone was counted once. V usage is TRBV11-2 and J usage is TRBJ2-1, with D unclear. V dropped 0 bases and J dropped 4 bases, with 13 bases sitting between them. The CDR3 is made up of 16 amino acids. Germline-derived CDR1 and CDR2 are SGHAT and FQNNGV. The CDR3 reads CASSLEPPSGYNEQFF. In nucleotides, the CDR3 is TGTGCCAGCAGCTTAGAGCCCCCCTCCGGGTACAATGAGCAGTTCTTC.

V and J are TRBV10-3 and TRBJ2-1; 8 nucleotides match TRBD2. Germline V lookup: CDR1 ENHRY, CDR2 SYGVKD. The CDR3 consists of 16 residues. With 2 bases clipped from V and 6 bases from J, the junction kept 9 bases outside the gene matches. As DNA, the CDR3 is TGTGCCATCAGTGAGCTAGGGACTAGTCTCGGCAATGAGCAGTTCTTC. Protein sequence: CAISELGTSLGNEQFF.

V and J are TRBV5-1 and TRBJ1-2; 10 positions agree with TRBD1. Per the germline V gene, CDR1 is SGHRS and CDR2 is YFSETQ. The V and J ends lost 4 bases and 5 bases, in that order; junction bases with no gene match: 5. This CDR3 comprises 14 residues. The CDR3 reads CASSGGQGIYGYTF. CDR3 DNA sequence: TGCGCCAGCAGCGGGGGACAGGGGATATATGGCTACACCTTC.

This chain joins TRBV5-1 and TRBJ2-1; D is possibly TRBD2 (6 bases). The CDR3 has 17 amino acids. The V end lost 1 base, the J end lost 0 bases, and 14 bases lay between the germline ends. In germline, CDR1 is SGHRS, CDR2 YFSETQ. As DNA, the CDR3 is TGCGCCAGCAGCTTGAGCGTCCGGGGGAGCTCCTACAATGAGCAGTTCTTC. This sequence encodes CASSLSVRGSSYNEQFF.

The chain couples TRBV7-9 to TRBJ1-1; 7 nucleotides agree with TRBD1. Trimming removed 3 bases from V and 8 bases from J; junction bases left unmatched: 6. Per germline, CDR1 SEHNR and CDR2 FQNEAQ (reference sequence). The CDR3 runs to 13 residues. For the CDR3, the DNA is TGTGCCAGCAGCTTCTCAGGGGACAGCGAAGCTTTCTTT. Translation: CASSFSGDSEAFF.